The source of this TCR beta chain is a study of spatial heterogeneity in lung cancer. As for the study in general: In raw reads, more than 9.5 appearances on average were recorded for each unique TCR and UMI combination. General study findings and limits: Tumor mutation counts were tracked by expanded intratumoral alpha and beta TCR counts.

Individually, TCR cDNA molecules were each labelled with a unique molecular identifier. TCRdb itself ran the 5' RACE reads through MiXCR, one entry per CDR3 protein. The sample records just under 1,100 distinct CDR3 sequences, approximately 11% being singletons. This clonotype was picked up a small number of times. The antigen is unknown. A much larger clone is a single base away; this may be a read error. Time point defined: sample taken at primary tumor resection. Around 68 TRACERx patients with early, untreated non-small cell lung cancer donated samples. Unsorted tumor, nontumor lung tissue or cryopreserved PBMC supplied the whole RNA. The source material was lung tumor tissue, sampled at surgery. This receptor was obtained from a male donor with early-stage non-small cell lung cancer.

CDR3 sequence reads: CASSQGSSENTIYF. For the CDR3, the DNA is TGTGCCAGCAGCCAAGGGAGCTCTGAAAACACCATATATTTT. V is TRBV3-1 and J is TRBJ1-3; no clear D. Germline V gene sequence: CDR1 LGHDT, CDR2 YNNKEL (reference sequence). CDR3 size: 14 residues. The complete variable domain, with remaining parts taken from reference TRBV3-1 and TRBJ1-3, reads DTAVSQTPKYLVTQMGNDKSIKCEQNLGHDTMYWYKQDSKKFLKIMFSYNNKELIINETVPNRFSPKSPDKAHLNLHINSLELGDSAVYFCASSQGSSENTIYFGEGSWLTVV.